This passage covers 28 T cell receptor beta chains from one sample sequenced in a study of T-cell reconstitution after alpha-beta-depleted transplantation in children. Preparation of the TCRbeta library was carried out with unique molecular identifiers. MiXCR, run by TCRdb on the PCR reads, gives a single entry per CDR3 protein. The sample records roughly 570,000 distinct CDR3 sequences, 25% to 30% being singletons. The source was PBMCs, collected before TCRalphabeta/CD19-depleted stem cell transplant. These receptors all stem from a boy less than two years old with Wiskott-Aldrich syndrome, due to receive a stem cell transplant.

A few counts support this clonotype. J is TRBJ2-4 and V is TRBV9; D could derive from TRBD1 or TRBD2 (5 bases each). The CDR3 contains 17 residues. CDR1 SGDLS and CDR2 YYNGEE come from the germline V gene. Trimming took 0 bases from V and 0 from J, leaving 13 bases between them. CDR3 nucleotides: TGTGCCAGCAGCGTAGGGGGCGGGCATCTAGCCAAAAACATTCAGTACTTC. Translation: CASSVGGGHLAKNIQYF. The whole variable domain, filled in from reference TRBV9 and TRBJ2-4, reads DSGVTQTPKHLITATGQRVTLRCSPRSGDLSVYWYQQSLDQGLQFLIQYYNGEERAKGNILERFSAQQFPDLHSELNLSSLELGDSALYFCASSVGGGHLAKNIQYFGAGTRLSVL.

The V and J genes are TRBV3-1 and TRBJ1-2, with D hard to call. This CDR3 comprises 12 residues. The V gene lost 1 base and the J gene lost 7 bases, with 7 bases spanning the gap. The germline V gene encodes CDR1 LGHDT and CDR2 YNNKEL (reference sequence). Here the CDR3 reads CASSQAAGGYTF. In nucleotides, the CDR3 is TGTGCCAGCAGCCAAGCGGCTGGTGGCTACACCTTC.

In this sample, this clonotype turned up a few times. The V call is TRBV12-3 or TRBV12-4, the J call TRBJ1-6; tentatively, D is TRBD1 (6 bases). The length of the CDR3 is 14 residues. Trimming left V 6 bases short and J 7 bases short, with 13 bases between. CDR3: CASSRGARNSPLHF. CDR3 nucleotides: TGTGCCAGCAGCCGGGGGGCGCGGAATTCACCCCTCCACTTT.

In its sample, this clonotype was seen once. The rearrangement links TRBV19 to TRBJ2-5; no definite D call. The germline V gene encodes CDR1 LNHDA and CDR2 SQIVND (reference sequence). The V and J ends lost 4 bases and 2 bases respectively, with 8 bases between them. CDR3 length: 13 residues. The CDR3: CASSTTQQETQYF. CDR3 in DNA: TGTGCCAGTAGTACGACACAGCAAGAGACCCAGTACTTC. Full variable domain (missing parts from reference TRBV19 and TRBJ2-5): DGGITQSPKYLFRKEGQNVTLSCEQNLNHDAMYWYRQDPGQGLRLIYYSQIVNDFQKGDIAEGYSVSREKKESFPLTVTSAQKNPTAFYLCASSTTQQETQYFGPGTRLLVL.

The rearrangement links TRBV5-1 to TRBJ1-5, with D uncertain. Per the germline V gene, CDR1 is SGHRS and CDR2 is YFSETQ. V was cut by 3 bases and J by 0 bases, with 10 bases left in between. This CDR3 comprises 15 residues. The CDR3 DNA follows: TGCGCCAGCAGCTCGGACGGTGATAGCAATCAGCCCCAGCATTTT. It codes for CASSSDGDSNQPQHF.

This clonotype was picked up a small number of times. This chain joins TRBV12-3 or TRBV12-4 and TRBJ1-5; 7 positions agree with TRBD1. The CDR3 length is 16 residues. V was clipped by 5 bases and J by 1 base; unmatched bases: 8. The DNA of the CDR3 is TGTGCCAGCAGTACCCGGACAGGTGGGAGCAATCAGCCCCAGCATTTT. Translating gives CASSTRTGGSNQPQHF.

In this sample, this clonotype turned up a few times. This chain uses TRBV20-1 with TRBJ2-3; D is possibly TRBD2 (6 bases). Germline-derived CDR1 and CDR2 are DFQATT and SNEGSKA (reference sequence). This CDR3 is 15 amino acids long. V was pared by 0 bases and J by 1 base, with 11 bases between. CDR3 sequence: CSAREAREGTDTQYF. In nucleotides, the CDR3 is TGCAGTGCTAGAGAGGCCAGGGAGGGCACAGATACGCAGTATTTT.

This chain links TRBV20-1 with TRBJ2-7; D unresolved. The CDR3 has 13 residues. Germline CDR1 DFQATT, CDR2 SNEGSKA (reference sequence). V was trimmed by 3 bases and J by 5 bases, leaving 14 bases between them. DNA of the CDR3: TGCAGTGCTAGGTACAGAATGACTCACGAGCAGTACTTC. Encoded protein: CSARYRMTHEQYF.

This clonotype was seen only a few times. This chain links TRBV7-9 with TRBJ2-7, with TRBD2 identical over 7 bases. CDR3 length equals 16 residues. V lost 5 bases and J lost 6; bases outside the gene matches: 16. Germline V lookup: CDR1 SEHNR, CDR2 FQNEAQ (reference sequence). CDR3 bases: TGTGCCAGCAGCCTGGGGAACTTGCGGGAGTCGGGCGAGCAGTACTTC. It is translated as CASSLGNLRESGEQYF.

The chain couples TRBV20-1 to TRBJ2-2; maybe TRBD2 (5 bases). Trimming cost V 1 base and J 1 base, with 10 bases left between them. In germline, CDR1 is DFQATT, CDR2 SNEGSKA (reference sequence). This CDR3 contains 15 residues. CDR3 DNA sequence: TGCAGTGCTAGAGGGGCGGGCCTGAACACCGGGGAGCTGTTTTTT. This codes for CSARGAGLNTGELFF.

This clonotype occurred a few times. This rearrangement joins TRBV3-1 to TRBJ2-1, with 10 positions matching TRBD2. The CDR3 is 14 amino acids. With V trimmed by 1 base and J by 9 bases, 3 bases remained unmatched. Germline CDR1 and CDR2: LGHDT and YNNKEL (reference sequence). The DNA for the CDR3 is TGTGCCAGCAGCCAAGCTAGCGGGAGTCCTGAGCAGTTCTTC. The encoded protein is CASSQASGSPEQFF.

V gene TRBV20-1 combines with J gene TRBJ2-1, with D perhaps matching TRBD2 (6 bases). The CDR3 length is 13 residues. Germline loops: CDR1 DFQATT, CDR2 SNEGSKA (reference sequence). V lost 4 bases and J 8 bases, leaving 15 bases between the germline ends. CDR3 amino acids: CSATKAPSDEQFF. The CDR3 coding sequence is TGCAGTGCTACCAAGGCCCCTAGCGATGAGCAGTTCTTC.

This clonotype was seen more than once but under ten times. The gene calls are TRBV20-1 and TRBJ2-1; 14 bases are shared with TRBD2. Germline lookup yields CDR1 DFQATT and CDR2 SNEGSKA (reference sequence). The V and J ends lost 6 bases and 6 bases, in that order; junction bases with no gene match: 4. CDR3 length: 14 amino acids. For the CDR3, the DNA is TGCAGTGCCCCTGGGACTAGCGGGAGCAATGAGCAGTTCTTC. Encoded protein: CSAPGTSGSNEQFF.

This clonotype has a handful of counts. The V call is TRBV7-2, the J call TRBJ2-1; 7 bases are shared with TRBD2. In germline, CDR1 is SGHTA, CDR2 FQGNSA. V gave up 1 base and J gave up 5 bases; unmatched junction bases: 5. The CDR3 runs to 15 residues. Written as DNA, the CDR3 is TGTGCCAGCAGCTTAGGGGGGGGAGCTAACAATGAGCAGTTCTTC. This translates into CASSLGGGANNEQFF.

The CDR3 sequence is CASSLLSRGEVIQYF. In DNA, the CDR3 is TGTGCCAGCAGCTTATTATCCAGGGGAGAGGTCATTCAGTACTTC. V usage is TRBV7-2 and J usage is TRBJ2-4; D is possibly TRBD1 (6 bases). V lost 2 bases, J lost 9 bases, and 17 bases lay in between. The CDR3 loop spans 15 amino acids. Germline assignment: CDR1 SGHTA and CDR2 FQGNSA.

The chain employs TRBV6-2 or TRBV6-3 and TRBJ1-1; D is ambiguous. CDR1 and CDR2 (germline): MNHEY, SVGEGT. Trimming pared 6 bases from V and 4 bases from J, leaving 18 bases between. The CDR3 is 15 residues long. The CDR3, as DNA: TGTGCCAGCAGCTATTCGCCTTTGTTGGGCACTGAAGCTTTCTTT. Translating it yields CASSYSPLLGTEAFF.

The sample holds a few counts of this clonotype. The V gene is TRBV5-5, the J gene TRBJ1-1; TRBD1 matches at 9 bases. Germline V lookup: CDR1 SGHKS, CDR2 YYEKEE (reference sequence). The CDR3 length is 15 residues. V lost 0 bases, J lost 5 bases, and 5 bases stayed unmatched. The DNA for the CDR3 is TGTGCCAGCAGCTTGGGGGACAGGGTACGGACTGAAGCTTTCTTT. It codes for CASSLGDRVRTEAFF. Filled out from reference TRBV5-5 and TRBJ1-1, the complete variable domain reads DAGVTQSPTHLIKTRGQQVTLRCSPISGHKSVSWYQQVLGQGPQFIFQYYEKEERGRGNFPDRFSARQFPNYSSELNVNALLLGDSALYLCASSLGDRVRTEAFFGQGTRLTVV.

V usage is TRBV12-3 or TRBV12-4 and J usage is TRBJ1-2; maybe TRBD1 (6 bases). The V end was cut by 7 bases, the J end by 8 bases, with 26 bases between. The CDR3 contains 16 residues. DNA of the CDR3: TGTGCCAGCAACCCACGCGGGCCACAGGGTATTGGGGGCTACACCTTC. Residues: CASNPRGPQGIGGYTF.

This clonotype turned up a few times. The CDR3 DNA sequence: TGTGCCAGCAGTTCGACTAGCGGGAGCGGGTATGAGCAGTTCTTC. The encoded protein is CASSSTSGSGYEQFF. The rearrangement links TRBV28 to TRBJ2-1, with TRBD2 matching 12 bases. Germline loops: CDR1 MDHEN, CDR2 SYDVKM. The V segment lost 4 bases and the J segment 8 bases; nucleotides outside the gene matches: 6. CDR3 size: 15 residues.

The chain has TRBV5-1 and TRBJ1-4; the match to TRBD1 covers 8 bases. With V trimmed by 0 bases and J by 8 bases, 9 bases remained unmatched. The CDR3 is made up of 16 amino acids. Looked up from germline, CDR1 is SGHRS and CDR2 is YFSETQ. CDR3 in DNA: TGCGCCAGCAGCTTGGTACCGGCGACAGGGGAAGAAAAACTGTTTTTT. Its protein product is CASSLVPATGEEKLFF.

The rearrangement joins TRBV20-1 to TRBJ2-3; D remains unclear. The CDR3 is 16 residues long. Deletions cut 5 bases from V and 2 bases from J, with 20 bases between. Germline V gene data show CDR1 as DFQATT and CDR2 as SNEGSKA (reference sequence). DNA of the CDR3: TGCAGTGCTCTAGGATTCCTTCCCAAGACCACAGATACGCAGTATTTT. Its translation is CSALGFLPKTTDTQYF.

This chain joins TRBV7-2 and TRBJ1-4, with a tentative D call TRBD1 (5 bases). This CDR3 comprises 15 residues. CDR1 is SGHTA, CDR2 FQGNSA, per germline. Trimming left V 5 bases short and J 3 bases short, with 13 bases between. CDR3 in DNA: TGTGCCAGCAGCCCGGTCGGGACGTCTAATGAAAAACTGTTTTTT. Protein: CASSPVGTSNEKLFF.

The V and J genes are TRBV5-1 and TRBJ2-3; the D gene is possibly TRBD1 (5 bases). This CDR3 is 16 amino acids long. CDR1 and CDR2 (germline): SGHRS, YFSETQ. V gave up 0 bases and J gave up 1 base, with 12 bases separating them. CDR3 sequence: CASSLALGAGTDTQYF. The CDR3 DNA follows: TGCGCCAGCAGCTTGGCCCTAGGGGCCGGCACAGATACGCAGTATTTT.

This clonotype was picked up a small number of times. V is TRBV20-1 and J is TRBJ1-5, with D possibly matching TRBD1 (5 bases). CDR1 is DFQATT, CDR2 SNEGSKA, per germline (reference sequence). CDR3 size: 13 residues. Trimming shortened V by 6 bases and J by 7 bases, and 16 bases separated the two germline ends. The CDR3 DNA reads as TGCAGTGCACGACTGACTGACAGCCAGCCCCAGCATTTT. This translates into CSARLTDSQPQHF.

This clonotype was picked up one time. The chain carries TRBV5-1 and TRBJ2-3; D could derive from TRBD1 or TRBD2 (5 bases each). This CDR3 comprises 15 residues. Trimming removed 3 bases from V and 3 bases from J, with 14 bases in between. Per germline, CDR1 SGHRS and CDR2 YFSETQ. The CDR3 coding sequence is TGCGCCAGCAGCTACCGGGACCGGGATACAGATACGCAGTATTTT. Protein sequence: CASSYRDRDTDTQYF.

This clonotype turned up a few times. DNA for the CDR3: TGTGCCAGCAGTTTTAATTTAGGTCTAGCGGGAGATGGGTACGAGCAGTACTTC. It translates to CASSFNLGLAGDGYEQYF. This sequence joins TRBV28 and TRBJ2-7; 10 positions match TRBD2. Germline CDR1 MDHEN, CDR2 SYDVKM. The CDR3 consists of 18 residues. V gave up 3 bases and J gave up 4 bases; unmatched junction bases: 15.

The V gene is TRBV12-3 or TRBV12-4, the J gene TRBJ2-3; 13 bases map to TRBD2. V shed 3 bases, J shed 2 bases, and the junction held 2 bases outside the gene matches. The CDR3 sequence is 16 residues long. The CDR3 here is CASSFGLAGVTDTQYF. The CDR3 coding sequence is TGTGCCAGCAGTTTTGGACTAGCGGGAGTCACAGATACGCAGTATTTT.

This clonotype has only a few counts. The chain joins TRBV12-3 or TRBV12-4 to TRBJ2-2; D perhaps matches TRBD1 (6 bases). This CDR3 has 14 residues. V was clipped by 3 bases and J by 6 bases, with 11 bases between them. CDR3 bases: TGTGCCAGCAGTTTTCAGGGGTTCCCCGGGGAGCTGTTTTTT. This translates into CASSFQGFPGELFF.